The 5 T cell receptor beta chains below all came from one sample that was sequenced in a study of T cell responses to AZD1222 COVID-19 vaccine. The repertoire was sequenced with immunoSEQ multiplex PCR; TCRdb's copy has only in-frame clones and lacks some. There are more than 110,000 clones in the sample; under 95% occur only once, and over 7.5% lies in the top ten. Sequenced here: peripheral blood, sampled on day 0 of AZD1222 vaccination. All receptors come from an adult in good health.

The CDR3 DNA reads as TGTGCCAGCAGTGAATGGGGGGCCGGGACTGAAGCTTTCTTT. Translating gives CASSEWGAGTEAFF. V usage is TRBV2 and J usage is TRBJ1-1; the D gene is possibly TRBD1 (6 bases). V was cut by 2 bases and J by 5 bases, with 12 bases left in between. Germline V gene lookup returns CDR1 SNHLY and CDR2 FYNNEI. CDR3 length equals 14 residues.

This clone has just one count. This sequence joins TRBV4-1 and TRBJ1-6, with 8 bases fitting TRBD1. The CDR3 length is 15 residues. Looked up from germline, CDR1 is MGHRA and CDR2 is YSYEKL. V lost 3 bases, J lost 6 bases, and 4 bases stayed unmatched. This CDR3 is CASSHPQGGNSPLHF. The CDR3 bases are TGCGCCAGCAGCCACCCACAGGGGGGTAATTCACCCCTCCACTTT.

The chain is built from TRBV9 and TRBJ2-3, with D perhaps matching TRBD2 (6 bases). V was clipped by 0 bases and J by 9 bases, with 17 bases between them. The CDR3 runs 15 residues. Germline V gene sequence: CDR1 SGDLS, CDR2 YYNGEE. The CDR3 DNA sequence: TGTGCCAGCAGCGTAGCTACGGGGGTGTTGTACACGCAGTATTTT. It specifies CASSVATGVLYTQYF.

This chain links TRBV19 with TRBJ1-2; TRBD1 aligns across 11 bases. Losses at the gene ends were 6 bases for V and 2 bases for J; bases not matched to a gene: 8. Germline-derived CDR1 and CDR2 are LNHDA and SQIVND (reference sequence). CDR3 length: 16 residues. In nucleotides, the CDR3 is TGTGCCAGTAGCACCCCCCGGGACAGGGGGAACTATGGCTACACCTTC. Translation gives CASSTPRDRGNYGYTF. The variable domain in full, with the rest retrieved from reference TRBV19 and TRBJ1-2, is DGGITQSPKYLFRKEGQNVTLSCEQNLNHDAMYWYRQDPGQGLRLIYYSQIVNDFQKGDIAEGYSVSREKKESFPLTVTSAQKNPTAFYLCASSTPRDRGNYGYTFGSGTRLTVV.

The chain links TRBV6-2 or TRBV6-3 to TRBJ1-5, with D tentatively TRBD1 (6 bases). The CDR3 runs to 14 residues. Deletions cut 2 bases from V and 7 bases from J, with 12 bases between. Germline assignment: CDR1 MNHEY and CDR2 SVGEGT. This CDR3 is CASSYGGGGQPQHF. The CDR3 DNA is TGTGCCAGCAGTTACGGGGGCGGAGGGCAGCCCCAGCATTTT.